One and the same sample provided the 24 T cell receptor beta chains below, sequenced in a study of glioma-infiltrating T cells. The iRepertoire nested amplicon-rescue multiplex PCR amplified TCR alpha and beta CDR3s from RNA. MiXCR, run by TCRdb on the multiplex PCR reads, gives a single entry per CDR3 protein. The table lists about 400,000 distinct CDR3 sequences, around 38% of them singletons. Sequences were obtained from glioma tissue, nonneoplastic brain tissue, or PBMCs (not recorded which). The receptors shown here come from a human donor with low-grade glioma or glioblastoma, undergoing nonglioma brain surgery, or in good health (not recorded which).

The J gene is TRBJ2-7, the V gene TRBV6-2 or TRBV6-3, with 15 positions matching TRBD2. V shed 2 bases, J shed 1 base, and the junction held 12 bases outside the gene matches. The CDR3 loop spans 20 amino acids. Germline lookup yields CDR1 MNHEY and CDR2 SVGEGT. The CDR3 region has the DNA TGTGCCAGCAGTTACGGGTCGGGACTAGCGGGAGGCCGCCTTTCCTACGAGCAGTACTTC. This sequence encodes CASSYGSGLAGGRLSYEQYF.

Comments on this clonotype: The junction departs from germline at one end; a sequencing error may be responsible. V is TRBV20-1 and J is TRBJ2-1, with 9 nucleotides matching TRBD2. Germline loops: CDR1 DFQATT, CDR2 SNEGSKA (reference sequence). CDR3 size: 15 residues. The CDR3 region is CSARAASGMLNEQLF. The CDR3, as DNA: TGCAGTGCTAGAGCTGCTAGCGGGATGCTCAATGAGCAGCTCTTC.

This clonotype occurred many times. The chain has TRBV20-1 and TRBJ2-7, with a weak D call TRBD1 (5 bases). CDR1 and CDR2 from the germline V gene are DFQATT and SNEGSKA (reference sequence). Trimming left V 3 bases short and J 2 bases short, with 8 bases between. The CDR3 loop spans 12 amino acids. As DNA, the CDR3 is TGCAGTGCTAGTGGCAGGGCCTACGAGCAGTACTTC. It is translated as CSASGRAYEQYF.

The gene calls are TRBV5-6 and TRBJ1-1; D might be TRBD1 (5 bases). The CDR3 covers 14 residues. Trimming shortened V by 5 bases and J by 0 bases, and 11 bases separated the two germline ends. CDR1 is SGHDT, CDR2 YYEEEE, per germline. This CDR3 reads CASRTRGVNTEAFF. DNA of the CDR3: TGTGCCAGCAGAACCCGGGGGGTGAACACTGAAGCTTTCTTT. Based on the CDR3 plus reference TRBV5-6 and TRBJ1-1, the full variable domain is DAGVTQSPTHLIKTRGQQVTLRCSPKSGHDTVSWYQQALGQGPQFIFQYYEEEERQRGNFPDRFSGHQFPNYSSELNVNALLLGDSALYLCASRTRGVNTEAFFGQGTRLTVV.

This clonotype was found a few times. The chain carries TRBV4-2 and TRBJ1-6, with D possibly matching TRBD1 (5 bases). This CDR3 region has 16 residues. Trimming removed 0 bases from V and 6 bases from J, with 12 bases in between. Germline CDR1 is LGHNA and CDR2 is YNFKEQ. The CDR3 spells CASSQDPGQINSPLHF. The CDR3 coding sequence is TGTGCCAGCAGCCAAGACCCAGGACAAATTAATTCACCCCTCCACTTT.

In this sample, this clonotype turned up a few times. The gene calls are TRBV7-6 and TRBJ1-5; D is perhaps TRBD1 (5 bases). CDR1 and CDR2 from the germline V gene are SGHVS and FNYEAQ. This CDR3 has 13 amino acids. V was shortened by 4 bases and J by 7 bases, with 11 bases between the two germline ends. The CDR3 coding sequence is TGTGCCAGCAGCTCCCTTTGGGGGCAGCCCCAGCATTTT. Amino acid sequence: CASSSLWGQPQHF.

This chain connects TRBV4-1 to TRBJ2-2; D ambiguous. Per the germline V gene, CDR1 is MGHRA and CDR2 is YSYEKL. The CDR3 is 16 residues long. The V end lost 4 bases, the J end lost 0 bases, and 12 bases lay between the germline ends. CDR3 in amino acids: CASSRDVTTNTGELFF. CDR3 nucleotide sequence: TGCGCCAGCAGCCGAGACGTGACAACGAACACCGGGGAGCTGTTTTTT.

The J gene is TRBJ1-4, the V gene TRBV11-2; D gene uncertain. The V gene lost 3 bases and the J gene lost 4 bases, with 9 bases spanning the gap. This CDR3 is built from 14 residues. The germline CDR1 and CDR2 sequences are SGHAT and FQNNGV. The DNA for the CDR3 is TGTGCCAGCAGCTTTGAACAGCATAATGAAAAACTGTTTTTT. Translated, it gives CASSFEQHNEKLFF.

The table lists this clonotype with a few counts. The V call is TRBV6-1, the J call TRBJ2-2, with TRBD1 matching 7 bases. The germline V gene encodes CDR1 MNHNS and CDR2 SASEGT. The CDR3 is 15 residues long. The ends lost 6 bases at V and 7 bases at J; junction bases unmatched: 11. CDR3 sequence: CASRLRDRKGGELFF. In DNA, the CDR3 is TGTGCCAGCAGACTCCGGGACAGAAAAGGCGGGGAGCTGTTTTTT.

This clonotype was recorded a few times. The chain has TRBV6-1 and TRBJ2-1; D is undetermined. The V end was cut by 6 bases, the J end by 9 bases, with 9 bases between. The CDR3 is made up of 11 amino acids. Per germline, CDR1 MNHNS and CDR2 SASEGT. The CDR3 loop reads CASRDSIEQFF. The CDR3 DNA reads TGTGCCAGCAGGGATAGCATTGAGCAGTTCTTC.

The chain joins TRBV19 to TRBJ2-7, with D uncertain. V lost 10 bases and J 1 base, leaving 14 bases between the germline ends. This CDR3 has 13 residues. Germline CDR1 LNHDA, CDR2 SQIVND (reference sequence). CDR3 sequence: CAISPGPSYEQYF. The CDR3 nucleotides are TGTGCCATTTCACCGGGCCCTTCCTACGAGCAGTACTTC. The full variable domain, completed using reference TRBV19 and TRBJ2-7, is DGGITQSPKYLFRKEGQNVTLSCEQNLNHDAMYWYRQDPGQGLRLIYYSQIVNDFQKGDIAEGYSVSREKKESFPLTVTSAQKNPTAFYLCAISPGPSYEQYFGPGTRLTVT.

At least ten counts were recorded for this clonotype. The CDR3, as DNA: TGTGCCAGCAGTTTTTATCTTTCCTACGAGCAGTACTTC. Translated: CASSFYLSYEQYF. The J gene is TRBJ2-7, the V gene TRBV28; D ambiguous. The ends were cut back, 3 bases at V and 1 base at J, with 7 bases in the middle. From germline, CDR1 is MDHEN and CDR2 SYDVKM. The CDR3 has 13 residues.

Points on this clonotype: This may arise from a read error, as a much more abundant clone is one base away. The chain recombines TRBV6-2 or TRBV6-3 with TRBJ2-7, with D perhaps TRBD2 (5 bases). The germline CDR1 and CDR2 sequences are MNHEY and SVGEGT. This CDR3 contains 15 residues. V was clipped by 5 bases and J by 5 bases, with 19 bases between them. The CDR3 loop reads CASSDEVLGRDEQYF. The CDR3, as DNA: TGTGCCAGCAGTGACGAGGTACTAGGAAGGGACGAGCAGTACTTC.

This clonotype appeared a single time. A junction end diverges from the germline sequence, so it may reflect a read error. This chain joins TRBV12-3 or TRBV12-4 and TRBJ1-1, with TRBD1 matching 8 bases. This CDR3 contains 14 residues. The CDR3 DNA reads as TGTGCCAGCAGACTCCAGGGGGCTAGGACTGAAGCCTTCTTT. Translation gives CASRLQGARTEAFF.

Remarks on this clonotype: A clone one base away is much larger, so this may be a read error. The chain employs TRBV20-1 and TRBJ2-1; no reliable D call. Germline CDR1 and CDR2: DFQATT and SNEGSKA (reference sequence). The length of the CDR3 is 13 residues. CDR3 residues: CRAGRVAYNEQFF. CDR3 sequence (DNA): TGCCGTGCTGGTCGGGTGGCCTACAATGAGCAGTTCTTC.

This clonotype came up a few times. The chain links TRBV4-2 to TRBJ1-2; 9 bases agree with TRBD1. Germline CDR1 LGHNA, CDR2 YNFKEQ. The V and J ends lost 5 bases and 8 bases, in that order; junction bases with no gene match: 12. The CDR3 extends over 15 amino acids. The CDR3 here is CASSLVYGTGPGYTF. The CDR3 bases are TGTGCCAGCAGCTTAGTTTACGGGACAGGGCCCGGCTACACCTTC.

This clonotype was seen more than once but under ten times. CDR3 DNA: TGCGCCAGCAGCCAAGACTGGGGACAAGTCTACGAGCAGTACTTC. Translating gives CASSQDWGQVYEQYF. V is TRBV4-1 and J is TRBJ2-7; TRBD1 might be the D (6 bases). V was shortened by 0 bases and J by 3 bases, with 12 bases between the two germline ends. Germline CDR1 and CDR2: MGHRA and YSYEKL. The CDR3 is made up of 15 amino acids.

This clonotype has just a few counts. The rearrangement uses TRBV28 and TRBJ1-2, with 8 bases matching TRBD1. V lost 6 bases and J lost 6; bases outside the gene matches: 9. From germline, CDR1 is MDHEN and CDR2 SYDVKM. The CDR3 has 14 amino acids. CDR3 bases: TGTGCCAGCAGGAGCCCGGGACAGGCGGATGGCTACACCTTC. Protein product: CASRSPGQADGYTF.

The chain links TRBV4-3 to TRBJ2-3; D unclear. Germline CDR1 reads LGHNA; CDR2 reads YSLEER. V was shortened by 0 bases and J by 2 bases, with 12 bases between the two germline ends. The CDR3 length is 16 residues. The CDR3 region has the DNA TGCGCCAGCAGCCAAGATACCGGCCCCTTCACAGATACGCAGTATTTT. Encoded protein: CASSQDTGPFTDTQYF.

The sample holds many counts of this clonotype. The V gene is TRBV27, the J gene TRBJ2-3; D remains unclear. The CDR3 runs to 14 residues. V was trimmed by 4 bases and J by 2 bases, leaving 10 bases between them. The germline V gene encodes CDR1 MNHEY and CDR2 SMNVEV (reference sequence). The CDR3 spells CASSYRPYTDTQYF. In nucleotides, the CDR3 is TGTGCCAGCAGTTATCGGCCCTACACAGATACGCAGTATTTT.

The CDR3 DNA sequence: TGTGCCAGCAGTGCCCTGACTAGCGGGAGGGTTCACAGTGAGCAGTTCTTC. It yields the protein CASSALTSGRVHSEQFF. The chain is built from TRBV28 and TRBJ2-1; the match to TRBD2 covers 14 bases. With 5 bases clipped from V and 9 bases from J, the junction kept 12 bases outside the gene matches. The CDR3 has 17 residues. Germline CDR1 reads MDHEN; CDR2 reads SYDVKM.

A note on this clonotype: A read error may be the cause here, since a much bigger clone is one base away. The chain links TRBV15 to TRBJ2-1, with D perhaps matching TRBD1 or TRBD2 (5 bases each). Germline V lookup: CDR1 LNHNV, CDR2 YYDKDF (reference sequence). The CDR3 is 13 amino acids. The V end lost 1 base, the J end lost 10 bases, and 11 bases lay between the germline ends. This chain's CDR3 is CATSRGRRGEQFF. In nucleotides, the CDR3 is TGTGCCACCAGCAGAGGCCGCCGGGGCGAGCAGTTCTTC.

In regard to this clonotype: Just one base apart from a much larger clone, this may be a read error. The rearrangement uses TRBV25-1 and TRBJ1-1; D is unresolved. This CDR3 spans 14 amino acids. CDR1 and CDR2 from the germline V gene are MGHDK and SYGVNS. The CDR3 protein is CASRLSGEGTGAFF. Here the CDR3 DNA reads TGTGCCAGCAGATTGAGTGGTGAAGGCACTGGAGCTTTCTTT.

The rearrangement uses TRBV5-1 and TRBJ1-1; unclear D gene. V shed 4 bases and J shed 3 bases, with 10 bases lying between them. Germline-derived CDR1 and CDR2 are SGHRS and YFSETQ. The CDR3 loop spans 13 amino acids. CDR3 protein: CASSREEDTEAFF. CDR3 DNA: TGCGCCAGCAGCAGGGAAGAGGACACTGAAGCTTTCTTT.